These 26 T cell receptor beta chains were sequenced from one sample in a study of T cells after yellow fever vaccination. TCRdb fed the 5' RACE reads into MiXCR, producing one record per CDR3 protein. The data contain a few hundred thousand distinct CDR3 sequences, about 4% of them singletons. The specimen was PBMCs, collected 5 days after the yellow fever booster vaccination. All receptors come from a man between 18 and 35 years old who received the YFV17D yellow fever vaccine.

CDR3 nucleotides: TGCGCCAGCAGCCAAGTTCGGGAGAACACTGAAGCTTTCTTT. Its translation is CASSQVRENTEAFF. The chain recombines TRBV4-1 with TRBJ1-1; D remains ambiguous. CDR3 size: 14 residues. Trimming left V 1 base short and J 1 base short, with 7 bases between. CDR1 is MGHRA and CDR2 is YSYEKL in the germline V gene.

This clonotype was observed a handful of times. This rearrangement joins TRBV6-6 to TRBJ1-5; no reliable D call. Germline CDR1 reads MNHNY; CDR2 reads SVGAGI (reference sequence). This CDR3 contains 13 residues. The V end lost 0 bases, the J end lost 6 bases, and 6 bases lay between the germline ends. The CDR3 protein is CASSYSIVQPQHF. The CDR3 coding sequence is TGTGCCAGCAGTTACTCCATAGTTCAGCCCCAGCATTTT.

J is TRBJ1-5 and V is TRBV19; D possibly corresponds to TRBD1 (6 bases). The V end lost 4 bases, the J end lost 5 bases, and 9 bases lay between the germline ends. Germline assignment: CDR1 LNHDA and CDR2 SQIVND (reference sequence). CDR3 size: 13 residues. The CDR3 here is CASSSTGYQPQHF. CDR3 DNA sequence: TGTGCCAGTAGTAGCACAGGGTATCAGCCCCAGCATTTT.

This clonotype was counted ten times or more. CDR3 in amino acids: CASSLSPPVAGEGETQYF. The CDR3 coding sequence is TGTGCCAGCAGCTTGAGCCCCCCCGTAGCGGGGGAAGGCGAGACCCAGTACTTC. This chain uses TRBV5-5 with TRBJ2-5, with 9 nucleotides matching TRBD2. CDR1 and CDR2 from the germline V gene are SGHKS and YYEKEE (reference sequence). V shed 1 base, J shed 5 bases, and the junction held 15 bases outside the gene matches. The CDR3 extends over 18 amino acids.

This clonotype was counted only a few times. V and J are TRBV7-9 and TRBJ1-1; D not certain. Germline V CDR1 and CDR2: SEHNR, FQNEAQ (reference sequence). The CDR3 is 13 residues long. The V and J ends lost 5 bases and 8 bases respectively, with 15 bases between them. The CDR3 spells CASSPFVGLEAFF. CDR3 in DNA: TGTGCCAGCAGCCCGTTCGTAGGTCTCGAAGCTTTCTTT.

The J gene is TRBJ1-2, the V gene TRBV15; D call uncertain. From germline, CDR1 is LNHNV and CDR2 YYDKDF (reference sequence). This CDR3 spans 14 amino acids. Deletions cut 0 bases from V and 8 bases from J, with 13 bases between. The CDR3, as DNA: TGTGCCACCAGCAGAGATATGGGCGGTGGCGGCTACACCTTC. This sequence encodes CATSRDMGGGGYTF.

This clonotype has a handful of counts. The V call is TRBV5-1, the J call TRBJ1-1; 11 bases map to TRBD1. Germline values: CDR1 SGHRS, CDR2 YFSETQ. The CDR3 totals 16 residues. V gave up 4 bases and J gave up 3 bases; unmatched junction bases: 8. CDR3 residues: CASSGQGQGGDTEAFF. CDR3 DNA sequence: TGCGCCAGCAGCGGCCAGGGACAGGGGGGCGACACTGAAGCTTTCTTT.

The chain links TRBV5-1 to TRBJ1-1; perhaps TRBD1 as D (5 bases). Looked up from germline, CDR1 is SGHRS and CDR2 is YFSETQ. With 6 bases removed from V and 4 bases from J, the gap between germline ends came to 13 bases. The CDR3 covers 13 residues. The CDR3 DNA is TGCGCCAGCAACGGGGGGGTTGGCACTGAAGCTTTCTTT. It is translated as CASNGGVGTEAFF.

This clonotype was detected many times. The chain joins TRBV12-3 or TRBV12-4 to TRBJ1-4; D is undetermined. V lost 7 bases and J lost 0, with 15 bases in between. CDR3 size: 16 residues. The chain's CDR3 is CASKKRAGPTNEKLFF. The CDR3 nucleotides read TGTGCCAGCAAAAAAAGGGCGGGCCCAACTAATGAAAAACTGTTTTTT.

This clonotype was seen repeatedly, ten times or more. This chain joins TRBV25-1 and TRBJ2-3; D assignment may be TRBD1 or TRBD2 (5 bases each). Trimming pared 3 bases from V and 6 bases from J, leaving 10 bases between. CDR1 and CDR2 from the germline V gene are MGHDK and SYGVNS. The CDR3 totals 13 residues. The CDR3 DNA is TGTGCCAGCAGTGACGGGACGGAGGATACGCAGTATTTT. It specifies CASSDGTEDTQYF.

This clonotype appeared a few times. The chain's CDR3 is CASSYEIGAAPLHF. DNA of the CDR3: TGTGCCAGCAGTTACGAAATCGGAGCAGCACCCCTCCACTTT. This rearrangement joins TRBV6-2 or TRBV6-3 to TRBJ1-6; D unclear. Germline lookup yields CDR1 MNHEY and CDR2 SVGEGT. V was trimmed by 2 bases and J by 11 bases, leaving 13 bases between them. The CDR3 is made up of 14 amino acids.

This clonotype occurred a few times. The chain uses TRBV24-1 and TRBJ2-3; a weak D match, TRBD1 (6 bases). The CDR3 is made up of 17 amino acids. Trimming removed 1 base at V and 3 bases at J, with 16 bases between. CDR1 is KGHDR, CDR2 SFDVKD, per germline. The CDR3 reads CATSDFLQGRKTDTQYF. CDR3 coding DNA: TGTGCCACCAGTGATTTCTTACAGGGCCGGAAGACAGATACGCAGTATTTT.

This clonotype showed up just a few times. This clone may be a read error of a much larger clone one base away. The chain is built from TRBV4-2 and TRBJ2-5; 8 bases agree with TRBD2. Trimming took 3 bases from V and 1 from J; bases not matched to a gene: 1. This CDR3 comprises 14 residues. Germline V gene data show CDR1 as LGHNA and CDR2 as YNFKEQ. The DNA of the CDR3 is TGTGCCAGCAGCCACGGGGGGGCCCAAGAGACCCAGTACTTC. Amino acid sequence: CASSHGGAQETQYF.

There are a few counts of this clonotype. The J gene is TRBJ2-6, the V gene TRBV19; a possible D gene is TRBD2 (6 bases). Trimming took off 11 bases at V and 2 bases at J, with 16 bases between the two ends. The CDR3 is made up of 15 amino acids. Germline V CDR1 and CDR2: LNHDA, SQIVND (reference sequence). DNA for the CDR3: TGTGCCTCTACGAGGGAGGTCCCTGGGGCCAACGTCCTGACTTTC. It codes for CASTREVPGANVLTF.

This clonotype was picked up a small number of times. The chain carries TRBV5-1 and TRBJ2-2, with TRBD1 matching over 10 bases. The CDR3 totals 18 residues. Germline V gene data show CDR1 as SGHRS and CDR2 as YFSETQ. V shed 3 bases and J 5 bases; nucleotides not matched to a gene: 13. CDR3 loop: CASSSATGGAFQTGELFF. The CDR3 DNA is TGCGCCAGCAGCTCCGCGACAGGGGGCGCGTTCCAGACCGGGGAGCTGTTTTTT.

This clonotype was observed a few times. The genes are TRBV20-1 and TRBJ2-3; 7 bases are shared with TRBD2. The CDR3 has 14 residues. The junction had 4 bases not matched to a gene; V was cut back by 0 bases and J by 4 bases. Germline lookup yields CDR1 DFQATT and CDR2 SNEGSKA (reference sequence). Written as DNA, the CDR3 is TGCAGTGCTAGAGAGCGGGGGACCCCAGATACGCAGTATTTT. Residues: CSARERGTPDTQYF.

The J gene is TRBJ1-3, the V gene TRBV4-3; the D is unclear. Trimming stripped 0 bases from V and 3 bases from J, with 9 bases between. Germline CDR1 reads LGHNA; CDR2 reads YSLEER. CDR3 length: 15 amino acids. CDR3 region: CASSQDQQHGNTIYF. The CDR3 DNA sequence: TGCGCCAGCAGCCAAGATCAACAGCATGGAAACACCATATATTTT.

This clonotype was seen a few times. The chain is built from TRBV3-1 and TRBJ1-1; no clear D. Per germline, CDR1 LGHDT and CDR2 YNNKEL (reference sequence). This CDR3 has 18 residues. V lost 0 bases and J lost 4, with 21 bases in between. Here the CDR3 DNA reads TGTGCCAGCAGCCAAGACTTTACGGGCCACCGTTCGGGCACTGAAGCTTTCTTT. Its protein product is CASSQDFTGHRSGTEAFF.

The J gene is TRBJ1-5, the V gene TRBV27; D ambiguous. CDR3 size: 15 residues. Between the trimmed V and J ends, which lost 0 bases and 1 base, there was a span of 7 bases. Germline values: CDR1 MNHEY, CDR2 SMNVEV (reference sequence). The CDR3 region is CASSLSRLSNQPQHF. CDR3 DNA: TGTGCCAGCAGTTTATCGCGACTGAGCAATCAGCCCCAGCATTTT.

The table lists this clonotype with many counts. In DNA form, the CDR3 reads TGTGCCAGCAGCGCCGAGGGGCAGCCCCAGCATTTT. Amino acid sequence: CASSAEGQPQHF. V gene TRBV7-9 combines with J gene TRBJ1-5; D might be TRBD1 (5 bases). The ends were cut back, 5 bases at V and 7 bases at J, with 9 bases in the middle. Germline CDR1 and CDR2: SEHNR and FQNEAQ (reference sequence). The CDR3 has 12 residues.

This clonotype showed up just a few times. The rearrangement links TRBV20-1 to TRBJ2-3, with 9 bases matching TRBD2. Germline CDR1 is DFQATT and CDR2 is SNEGSKA (reference sequence). V lost 0 bases and J lost 6; bases outside the gene matches: 10. The CDR3 has 16 residues. CDR3 bases: TGCAGTGCTAGAGAGGGGCGGGGGGGAGCACTCGATACGCAGTATTTT. Translating gives CSAREGRGGALDTQYF.

V gene TRBV5-8 combines with J gene TRBJ1-6, with TRBD1 matching 8 bases. This CDR3 is 16 amino acids long. In germline, CDR1 is SGHTS, CDR2 YDEGEE. Trimming cost V 4 bases and J 4 bases; bases outside gene matches: 7. Here the CDR3 DNA reads TGTGCCAGCAGCAGACAGGGGAACCAATATAATTCACCCCTCCACTTT. Protein product: CASSRQGNQYNSPLHF.

V is TRBV7-2 and J is TRBJ2-2; D gene uncertain. Germline lookup yields CDR1 SGHTA and CDR2 FQGNSA. Trimming took 1 base from V and 9 from J, leaving 9 bases between them. The CDR3 totals 13 residues. Here the CDR3 DNA reads TGTGCCAGCAGCTTAGGAAGAGTACGGGAGCTGTTTTTT. As protein: CASSLGRVRELFF.

The table lists this clonotype with many counts. CDR3 amino acids: CASSSRGQGRFDYGYTF. For the CDR3, the DNA is TGTGCCAGCAGCTCACGAGGACAGGGAAGGTTTGACTATGGCTACACCTTC. The rearrangement uses TRBV7-9 and TRBJ1-2, with 8 nucleotides matching TRBD1. The CDR3 covers 17 residues. Germline V lookup: CDR1 SEHNR, CDR2 FQNEAQ (reference sequence). The ends lost 4 bases at V and 3 bases at J; junction bases unmatched: 13.

Ten or more counts support this clonotype. This rearrangement joins TRBV5-6 to TRBJ1-4, with 7 positions matching TRBD1. The CDR3 has 15 amino acids. The ends lost 4 bases at V and 3 bases at J; junction bases unmatched: 6. Germline lookup yields CDR1 SGHDT and CDR2 YYEEEE. The CDR3 is CASSNNRGSNEKLFF. The CDR3 region has the DNA TGTGCCAGCAGCAACAACAGGGGATCTAATGAAAAACTGTTTTTT. Variable domain in full (rest from reference TRBV5-6 and TRBJ1-4): DAGVTQSPTHLIKTRGQQVTLRCSPKSGHDTVSWYQQALGQGPQFIFQYYEEEERQRGNFPDRFSGHQFPNYSSELNVNALLLGDSALYLCASSNNRGSNEKLFFGSGTQLSVL.

This clonotype has only a few counts. The V gene is TRBV4-3, the J gene TRBJ2-7, with 7 positions matching TRBD2. The CDR3 is 16 residues long. V trimming: 3 bases; J trimming: 0 bases; junction bases outside the gene matches: 8. Per germline, CDR1 LGHNA and CDR2 YSLEER. The CDR3 loop is CASSHAIGLGSYEQYF. CDR3 nucleotides: TGCGCCAGCAGCCATGCCATAGGACTAGGCTCCTACGAGCAGTACTTC.